This T cell receptor (beta chain) was profiled in a study of blood T cell repertoires in COVID-19 (dated by TCRdb to about 2020). At the level of the whole study: Collaborator samples came from the United States, Italy and Spain and covered acute and convalescent phases of COVID-19. The material from the prospective study consisted of cDNA or gDNA derived from T cells, B-cell-depleted T cells, or PBMCs. Subjects who had been exposed to COVID-19, were actively infected with it, or had recovered from it provided the deeply sampled blood TCRbeta repertoires that made up the dataset. The repertoires were released in a freely available public database intended as a resource for research on the immune response to SARS-CoV-2. The samples were drawn from two sources: the first 160 participants of the ongoing ImmuneRACE study, and some 1,300 subjects contributed by 6 global collaborators. Nearly every sample came with metadata listing a de-identified subject ID, COVID-19 status, age in years and sex. Where available, HLA class I and class II types were taken from metadata supplied by the sample provider and were not determined by assay-based typing. Overall results and qualifications from the work: How much clinical and demographic metadata was included differed by source and by participant, and the metadata was provided uncurated.

Remarks on this clone: It has no known antigen specificity. No much larger clonotype is one base removed from it; base qualities were not supplied.

Participants in the prospective study were aged about 18 to 90 years, lived in 24 United States geographic areas, and enrolled through a virtual design. Cohort assignment in the prospective study relied on participant-reported clinical history from a screening survey and a study questionnaire. In the prospective study, mobile phlebotomists collected whole blood, serum and a nasopharyngeal or oropharyngeal swab from each participant. Prospective study participants could optionally give additional blood draws and questionnaires over an approximately 2-month period. Prospective study blood samples were shipped either frozen or at room temperature before DNA extraction. V is clipped by 6 bases and J by 0 bases, and the sequence between their germline boundaries is 12 bases long. CDR1 and CDR2, looked up from the germline V gene (reference sequence), are LNHDA and SQIVND. Including cysteine and phenylalanine, the CDR3 has 15 amino acids. Of the read, only the CDR3 DNA is kept; its 45 bases are in frame from base 1.

TCRbeta CDR3 regions were amplified from genomic DNA using the immunoSEQ Assay, a bias-controlled multiplex PCR. The source study handled its data this way. The number of nucleated cells in each sample was estimated from the amplification of reference gene primers within the assay. To quantify the absolute abundance of each unique TCRbeta CDR3 rearrangement, sequence reads were collapsed and filtered. Productive Simpson clonality was computed per sample as the square root of Simpson's diversity index over productive rearrangements. This is the immuneACCESS table as TCRdb keeps it, with only in-frame sequences that have V and J called. A part of the clones is gone; compared with another copy, unresolved V genes explain less than half, and the rest is unexplained. V, J and clone size are those of that table, while D and trimming were read from the DNA. The table for this sample lists 230,000 or so clones; around 88% of them were counted only once. Together, the top ten hold about 2.3% of the sample.

This receptor was taken from a woman aged 35 to 49 with acute COVID-19. This chain is built from TRBV19 and TRBJ1-5; possibly the D gene is TRBD1, per 5 matching bases. The sequenced sample was PBMCs or T cells enriched from blood (not recorded which). In nucleotides, the sequence is TGTGCCAGTAGCCGCGGGACCGTTAGCAATCAGCCCCAGCATTTT. The translation is CASSRGTVSNQPQHF.